The 9 T cell receptor beta chains in this list originate from one sample, sequenced in a study of T cell responses to AZD1222 COVID-19 vaccine. Assay: immunoSEQ multiplex PCR; the TCRdb copy retains only in-frame clones and omits some. Among around 100,000 clones, about nine tenths were seen once, and the ten largest hold about 19%. Specimen: peripheral blood, collected on day 0 of AZD1222 vaccination. Every receptor here comes from an adult in good health.

The chain couples TRBV10-1 to TRBJ2-7; TRBD2 aligns across 7 bases. V lost 0 bases to trimming and J lost 3 bases; unmatched junction nucleotides: 5. There are 15 residues in the CDR3. Germline CDR1 reads WNHNN; CDR2 reads SYGVQD (reference sequence). The CDR3 DNA follows: TGCGCCAGCAGTGAGTCGTCAGCGGGGCGCTACGAGCAGTACTTC. Residues: CASSESSAGRYEQYF.

The chain is built from TRBV18 and TRBJ2-7, with 10 bases fitting TRBD1. The germline V gene has CDR1 KGHSH and CDR2 LQKENI. With 0 bases clipped from V and 5 bases from J, the junction kept 7 bases outside the gene matches. The CDR3 length is 16 residues. CDR3 protein: CASSPPSGQGRNEQYF. The CDR3 coding sequence is TGTGCCAGCTCACCACCCTCGGGACAGGGGAGGAACGAGCAGTACTTC.

This clone was detected a few times. This sample also contains other DNA sequences that code for the same CDR3. The rearrangement links TRBV27 to TRBJ1-5; 7 bases map to TRBD1. The CDR3 is 14 residues long. From germline, CDR1 is MNHEY and CDR2 SMNVEV (reference sequence). J gave up 2 bases and V 4 bases, and 2 bases lay outside the gene matches. In DNA, the CDR3 is TGTGCCAGCAGTTGGACAGGTGGCAATCAGCCCCAGCATTTT. This encodes CASSWTGGNQPQHF.

The chain joins TRBV2 to TRBJ1-3, with 7 bases aligning to TRBD1. Germline values: CDR1 SNHLY, CDR2 FYNNEI. The junction had 5 bases not matched to a gene; V was cut back by 5 bases and J by 1 base. CDR3 length: 15 amino acids. The CDR3 protein is CASSTHRGSGNTIYF. The CDR3 bases are TGTGCCAGCAGTACCCACAGGGGTTCTGGAAACACCATATATTTT.

The J gene is TRBJ2-3, the V gene TRBV7-3, with 13 bases aligning to TRBD2. V shed 2 bases, J shed 2 bases, and the junction held 7 bases outside the gene matches. Looked up from germline, CDR1 is SGHTA and CDR2 is FQGTGA. CDR3 size: 18 residues. The CDR3 sequence: CASSLSSGLAGATDTQYF. The CDR3 DNA reads as TGTGCCAGCAGCTTATCATCAGGACTAGCGGGGGCCACAGATACGCAGTATTTT.

Remarks on this clone: No conserved phenylalanine or tryptophan is present at the end of the CDR3, so a read error is the likely explanation. The chain employs TRBV3-1 (or the pseudogene TRBV3-2) and TRBJ1-6; D perhaps matches TRBD1 (5 bases). V lost 1 base, J lost 10 bases, and 14 bases lay in between. Germline assignment: CDR1 LGHDT and CDR2 YNNKEL (reference sequence). The CDR3 runs to 15 residues. The CDR3 loop is CASSQGGTGGSPLHL. CDR3 nucleotides: TGTGCCAGCAGCCAAGGTGGGACCGGAGGGTCACCCCTCCACCTT.

This clone was found once. This chain connects TRBV7-6 to TRBJ1-4; D gene ambiguous. Germline V gene lookup returns CDR1 SGHVS and CDR2 FNYEAQ. This CDR3 spans 14 amino acids. The V gene lost 5 bases and the J gene lost 4 bases, with 11 bases spanning the gap. In nucleotides, the CDR3 is TGTGCCAGCAGCCAGACGGTTTATAATGAAAAACTGTTTTTT. It codes for CASSQTVYNEKLFF.

The chain combines TRBV18 with TRBJ2-1; D might be TRBD1 or TRBD2, each matching 6 bases. This CDR3 is 18 amino acids long. Germline V gene sequence: CDR1 KGHSH, CDR2 LQKENI. V lost 3 bases, J lost 0 bases, and 18 bases lay in between. The CDR3 nucleotides are TGTGCCAGCTCACCGGGCGTGGGGGGCCAAAGCTCCTACAATGAGCAGTTCTTC. It specifies CASSPGVGGQSSYNEQFF.

V is TRBV7-9 and J is TRBJ1-2, with a possible D match to TRBD1 (5 bases). CDR1 and CDR2 from the germline V gene are SEHNR and FQNEAQ (reference sequence). V gave up 4 bases and J gave up 2 bases, with 20 bases separating them. There are 17 residues in the CDR3. CDR3 in DNA: TGTGCCAGCAGCTCCACGGCGTCCCTCAGGGCAAACTATGGCTACACCTTC. Translating it yields CASSSTASLRANYGYTF.